Listed below are T cell receptor beta chains from one sample, sequenced in a study of T cells after yellow fever vaccination. From the 5' RACE reads, TCRdb called clonotypes with MiXCR, one entry per CDR3 protein. This table holds some 170,000 distinct CDR3 sequences, 9.3% found once. The sequenced sample was CD8+ T cells sorted from PBMCs, obtained 45 days after the yellow fever booster vaccination. Source of these receptors: a man younger than 35 who received the YFV17D yellow fever vaccine. The CDR3 runs from the conserved cysteine through the conserved F or W. The D gene is left open where the match is weak. The listing skips clone size in some rows; elsewhere it reads once, few, many or a size class.

v_call,clone_size,d_call,j_call,cdr3_nt,cdr3_aa
TRBV12-5,many,.,TRBJ1-2,TGTGCTAGTGGTTTGGTATTAGAGACAGATCATGGCTACACCTTC,CASGLVLETDHGYTF
TRBV11-2,few,TRBD2,TRBJ2-6,TGTGCCAGCAGCCCCACTAGTGGCGCGGGGGTGCCTGGGGCCAACGTCCTGACTTTC,CASSPTSGAGVPGANVLTF
TRBV7-6,.,.,TRBJ1-3,TGTGCCAGCAGCTTGGGGACTCGGGGTGGAAACACCATATATTTT,CASSLGTRGGNTIYF
TRBV6-2/TRBV6-3,many,TRBD2,TRBJ2-7,TGTGCCAGCAGCTGGACTAGCGGGGTAAGCTCCTACGAGCAGTACTTC,CASSWTSGVSSYEQYF
TRBV4-2,.,TRBD1,TRBJ1-1,TGTGCCAGCAGCCAAGATTGGATAAGGACAGGAATGAACACTGAAGCTTTCTTT,CASSQDWIRTGMNTEAFF
TRBV11-2,many,.,TRBJ2-1,TGTGCCAGCAGCGAAGGTGGAGCCGGGGTGAATGAGCAGTTCTTC,CASSEGGAGVNEQFF
TRBV4-3,.,.,TRBJ2-7,TGCGCCAGCAGCCAAGGGGCGGGCTCCTACGAGCAGTACTTC,CASSQGAGSYEQYF
TRBV6-6,many,.,TRBJ2-3,TGTGCCGCGAGTGGGATGGATACGCAGTATTTT,CAASGMDTQYF
TRBV7-9,few,.,TRBJ1-2,TGTGCCAGCAGGCTTAGAGGTGGCGGCTACACCTTC,CASRLRGGGYTF
TRBV5-1,many,.,TRBJ2-5,TGCGCCAGCAGCTCCCGACTGTATCAAGAGACCCAGTACTTC,CASSSRLYQETQYF
TRBV7-8,.,.,TRBJ2-5,TGTGCTGGGGGCCGGCAGGGTGAAGAGACCCAGTACTTC,CAGGRQGEETQYF
TRBV6-2/TRBV6-3,.,TRBD2,TRBJ2-1,TGTGCCAGCAGTTACGTGGCGGGGGGGAACAATGAGCAGTTCTTC,CASSYVAGGNNEQFF
TRBV4-3,many,TRBD1,TRBJ2-2,TGCGCCAGCAGCCCAGGGACAGGAGGGACCGGGGAGCTGTTTTTT,CASSPGTGGTGELFF
TRBV7-2,many,TRBD2,TRBJ2-1,TGTGCCAGCAGCTTGGGGCTAGCGGGGGTTAATGAGCAGTTCTTC,CASSLGLAGVNEQFF
TRBV19,.,.,TRBJ2-2,TGTGCCAGTATTGGGTGGGACACCGGGGAGCTGTTTTTT,CASIGWDTGELFF
TRBV7-6,many,.,TRBJ2-3,TGTGCCAGCAGCCCCCCGTCCCAGACAGATACGCAGTATTTT,CASSPPSQTDTQYF
TRBV9,few,.,TRBJ2-1,TGTGCCAGCAGCGTAGATGGGGGGGCGAACAATGAGCAGTTCTTC,CASSVDGGANNEQFF
TRBV28,few,.,TRBJ1-6,TGTGCCAGCAGTTTAGAGGGTTATAATTCACCCCTCCACTTT,CASSLEGYNSPLHF
TRBV19,few,.,TRBJ1-4,TGTGCCAGTACCGAGTCAACTAATGAAAAACTGTTTTTT,CASTESTNEKLFF
TRBV19,.,.,TRBJ2-1,TGTGCCAGTAGTGCCCAGCGAGCTGAGCAGTTCTTC,CASSAQRAEQFF
TRBV6-5,few,.,TRBJ2-6,TGTGCCAGCAGTTACTCGGCCATCGGGGCCAACGTCCTGACTTTC,CASSYSAIGANVLTF
TRBV7-9,few,.,TRBJ2-4,TGTGCCAGCAGAGCGACGGGGGCCAAAAACATTCAGTACTTC,CASRATGAKNIQYF
TRBV5-6,.,TRBD2,TRBJ2-2,TGTGCCAGCAGCCCCATACTAGCGGGGACGAACACCGGGGAGCTGTTTTTT,CASSPILAGTNTGELFF
TRBV5-5,many,TRBD2,TRBJ2-1,TGTGCCAGCAGCCCCTCAAGCGGGGGGGCAGGTTTTGAGCAGTTCTTC,CASSPSSGGAGFEQFF
TRBV6-6,few,TRBD2,TRBJ2-3,TGTGCCAGCAGTTCTCGGACTAGCGGGGGGGTAGGAGATACGCAGTATTTT,CASSSRTSGGVGDTQYF
TRBV10-3,few,TRBD1,TRBJ2-1,TGTGCCATCAGTGAGCCGGACAGGAGCTCCTACAATGAGCAGTTCTTC,CAISEPDRSSYNEQFF
TRBV12-3/TRBV12-4,many,.,TRBJ1-1,TGTGCCAGCAGTTGGACAGAGAACACTGAAGCTTTCTTT,CASSWTENTEAFF
TRBV6-5,.,.,TRBJ1-1,TGTGCCAGCAGCAACCTACAGGGCCGAGGAACTGAAGCTTTCTTT,CASSNLQGRGTEAFF
TRBV5-1,few,.,TRBJ2-5,TGCGCCAGCAGCTTGGGGCGGACAGAGGTACAAGAGACCCAGTACTTC,CASSLGRTEVQETQYF
TRBV9,many,.,TRBJ2-3,TGTGCCAGCAGCGTAGCCCCGGAGGGAGATACGCAGTATTTT,CASSVAPEGDTQYF
TRBV20-1,many,TRBD1,TRBJ2-3,TGCAGTGCCCAATGGGGGACAGGGGGGACAGATACGCAGTATTTT,CSAQWGTGGTDTQYF
TRBV3-1,.,.,TRBJ2-3,TGTGCCAGCAGCCCGAGAGGGCCAGATACGCAGTATTTT,CASSPRGPDTQYF
TRBV5-5,.,.,TRBJ1-2,TGTGCCAGCAGCTTCTCCGATGGCTACACCTTC,CASSFSDGYTF
TRBV3-1,few,.,TRBJ2-5,TGTGCCAGCAGCCAAGATTTGGTTGGGGCCAGAGGGGAGACCCAGTACTTC,CASSQDLVGARGETQYF
TRBV5-1,few,.,TRBJ1-2,TGCGCCAGCAGCCCGGAGACAGTAGCTAACTATGGCTACACCTTC,CASSPETVANYGYTF
TRBV14,.,.,TRBJ1-2,TGTGCCAGCAGCCAAGGGAGCTTATATGGCTACACCTTC,CASSQGSLYGYTF
TRBV5-4,.,TRBD1,TRBJ1-1,TGTGCCAGCAGCTACGGGACAGCTGAAGCTTTCTTT,CASSYGTAEAFF
TRBV27,few,TRBD2,TRBJ2-1,TGTGCCAGCAGTTACGGGAGCGGGGCCCAGCCCAATGAGCAGTTCTTC,CASSYGSGAQPNEQFF
TRBV24-1,few,TRBD1,TRBJ2-3,TGTGCCACCAGTGATTGGGGGACAGGGTGGGAAGATACGCAGTATTTT,CATSDWGTGWEDTQYF
TRBV6-2/TRBV6-3,once,TRBD2,TRBJ2-1,TGTGCCAGCAGTTACTCCGGGCGGGGGGGCCCGTATTCCTACAATGAGGAGTTCTTC,CASSYSGRGGPYSYNEEFF
TRBV7-9,.,TRBD2,TRBJ2-7,TGTGCCAGCAGCTCGGGGACTAGCGGGGTTCCCGAGCAGTACTTC,CASSSGTSGVPEQYF
TRBV7-9,many,.,TRBJ2-1,TGTGCCAGCACCGCGGGTCGGGTGGAAAATGAGCAGTTCTTC,CASTAGRVENEQFF
TRBV4-3,many,.,TRBJ1-1,TGCGCCAGCAGCCACGAAGGGGTAGCTTTCTTT,CASSHEGVAFF
TRBV18,few,.,TRBJ2-6,TGTGCCAGCTCACCCCCACCGGGCCAGCCCTCTGGGGCCAACGTCCTGACTTTC,CASSPPPGQPSGANVLTF
TRBV6-5,.,TRBD1,TRBJ1-2,TGTGCCAGCAGCCACGGGGGACAGGGGGCGTACGGCTACACCTTC,CASSHGGQGAYGYTF
TRBV6-5,.,.,TRBJ1-2,TGTGCCAGCAGTTGGGCCAGGAACTATGGCTACACCTTC,CASSWARNYGYTF
TRBV5-1,.,TRBD1,TRBJ2-7,TGCGCCAGCAGCGCCTCCGGGACAGGGGCCTACGAGCAGTACTTC,CASSASGTGAYEQYF
TRBV10-2,.,.,TRBJ2-3,TGCGCCAGCAGTGAGGACCAGCGCTTTTCGCAGTATTTT,CASSEDQRFSQYF
TRBV27,.,.,TRBJ2-7,TGTGCCAGCAGTTTAGGGACTGTCAACGAGCAGTACTTC,CASSLGTVNEQYF
TRBV18,few,.,TRBJ2-7,TGTGCCAGCTCACCCACCGACGGGGGATACGAGCAGTACTTC,CASSPTDGGYEQYF
TRBV28,few,.,TRBJ1-1,TGTGCCAGCAGGGCAAGGGGTAGGACTGAAGCTTTCTTT,CASRARGRTEAFF
TRBV20-1,.,.,TRBJ2-2,TGCAGTGCTAGCCAAACAGGGCTCTCCGGGGAGCTGTTTTTT,CSASQTGLSGELFF
TRBV5-5,few,.,TRBJ2-1,TGTGCCAGCAGCCACCCGACATCGTACAATGAGCAGTTCTTC,CASSHPTSYNEQFF
TRBV15,few,TRBD1,TRBJ2-5,TGTGCCACCAGCGCCGGGGGAGGGACAGGGGGGCAAGAGACCCAGTACTTC,CATSAGGGTGGQETQYF
TRBV4-3,few,.,TRBJ1-4,TGCGCCAGCAGCCAGGATAGGGGGGTAGTCGAAAAACTGTTTTTT,CASSQDRGVVEKLFF
TRBV12-3/TRBV12-4,.,TRBD2,TRBJ2-5,TGTGCCAGCAGCCCCACTAGCGGGGTGCCTCAGTACTTC,CASSPTSGVPQYF
TRBV6-2/TRBV6-3,few,.,TRBJ1-5,TGTGCCAGCAGTTACATGGGCAATCAGCCCCAGCATTTT,CASSYMGNQPQHF
TRBV11-2,few,.,TRBJ2-1,TGTGCCAGCAGCCCACGGGGGGCGACGAATGAGCAGTTCTTC,CASSPRGATNEQFF
TRBV5-5,.,.,TRBJ1-2,TGTGCCTCCCGTACAGCGGTAGAGATGGGTGGCTACACCTTC,CASRTAVEMGGYTF
TRBV6-1,.,.,TRBJ2-7,TGTGCCAGCAGTGACTCAGGACAGAGCTCCTACGAGCAGTACTTC,CASSDSGQSSYEQYF